This TCR beta chain was recovered during a study of shared clonotypes between healthy human individuals (dated by TCRdb to 2020 to 2022). As for the study more broadly: The cohort included three men and a couple of women between 18 and 49 years of age. For each donor, CD4 naive and CD4 memory were each given three plates, CD8 naive was given two plates, and CD8 memory was given one plate. The study deeply sequenced blood TCR repertoires of five healthy adults to estimate repertoire size and the extent of clonotype sharing between individuals. Libraries were prepared and TCR repertoires were sequenced by different laboratories using diverse techniques, in order to increase sequencing depth and limit assay-specific biases. Each donor's leukapheresis produced roughly between roughly 0.85 and 9 billion PBMCs. What the study reported, not specific to this receptor: Incomplete sequencing was indicated by rarefaction of sorted-subset datasets, despite the large sequencing depth. Naive subsets generally had larger estimated clonotype richness than memory subsets did. Pairwise subsampling indicated that sequencing depth was expected to affect the degree of clonotype sharing among donors. Because the study included only a small number of donors, the genetic and exposure-history diversity represented was limited. Sharing across a few donors was observed for around 5% of naive CD4, over 3% of naive CD8, roughly 2.3% of memory CD4, and roughly 0.4% of memory CD8 clonotypes. Clonotypes shared by all four sorted-subset donors showed higher generation probabilities than non-shared clonotypes. Sampling was restricted to blood, and TCR repertoires in tissue are likely to differ from TCR repertoires in blood.

The germline V gene supplies CDR1 SQVTM and CDR2 ANQGSEA. The trim is 3 bases for V and 4 bases for J, with a gap of 13 bases between the germline ends. The cysteine opens and the phenylalanine closes a CDR3 of 14 amino acids. Only the CDR3 part of the read is kept: 42 bases, read in frame from the first base. About this clone itself: Which antigen it targets is not known. No much larger clone exists at a distance of one base, and base qualities are not known.

TCR CDR3 regions were amplified from genomic DNA by multiplex PCR using the deep immunoSEQ assay. For each cell subset, the extracted genomic DNA was distributed evenly across all wells of several immunoSEQ 96-well plates, and each plate served as one replicate. For sorted subsets, about 220 ng of genomic DNA, equivalent to 25,000 to 35,000 T cell genomes, went into each replicate PCR. Purified libraries were measured with a Qubit 3.0 fluorometer, size-checked on a Bioanalyzer 2100, and measured again with the KAPA Library Quantification kit. Each immunoSEQ 96-well plate was sequenced on its own single-read 150-cycle Illumina NextSeq 550 flow cell. In the source study's methods: Because only junctional sequences without quality scores were contained in the immunoSEQ output, filtering matching that applied to full-length reads could not be performed. To assign V/J genes and CDR3, sequences were annotated against IMGT germline references using PyIR, a Python wrapper for IgBLAST v1.9. Reads were removed for weak V/J assignments (E-value above 1e-6), missing CDR3, stop codons, out-of-frame junctions, or ambiguous translated residues. A V3J clonotype was defined by an identical inferred V gene, J gene, and CDR3 amino acid sequence. Percentage overlap between repertoires was computed as shared unique clonotypes divided by the size of the smaller repertoire. Three approaches were used to assess repertoire richness: RTK rarefaction, the Chao1 estimator, and Recon v2.1 estimates of unobserved clonotypes. OLGA was used to compute generation probabilities for all TCRbeta clonotypes that the gDNA method yielded from a handful of donors. The clones in this table, taken by TCRdb from immuneACCESS, are in-frame only. Not every clone is retained; where verified, under half of the shortfall comes from an unresolved V gene, and the cause of the rest is unknown. D and trimming were read from the DNA, whereas the V and J calls and clone size are those reported in that table. The sample contains some 2,500,000 clones, roughly 92% of them found a single time. Approximately 0.39% of the sample is held by the ten biggest clonotypes.

Healthy HIV-negative adults with no recently reported acute infections or vaccinations were included as donors. All donors were Caucasian adults living in Nashville, Tennessee, USA. CD4+ T cells were enriched by magnetic negative selection; naive cells were then positively selected on CD45RA, and the negative fraction formed the memory subset. Blood was collected by leukapheresis, and PBMCs were isolated by Ficoll-Histopaque density gradient centrifugation and then cryopreserved in liquid nitrogen vapor phase. Purity and quantity of every magnetically sorted T cell population were checked by analytical flow cytometry. Each sorted fraction had its genomic DNA isolated and then quantified by UV absorbance on a Nanodrop 2000c.

This chain joins TRBV29-1 to TRBJ2-1; the D gene lacks a confident call. The TCR was taken from a man aged 18 to 29 in good health. Some clones in this sample may be carry-over from other donors' samples. Sequenced sample: naive CD4+ T cells from PBMCs. The sample's cell subset or site label is to be understood as: CD45RA+ positively selected. The CDR3 loop reads CSVDAPNSYNEQFF. The DNA sequence is given as TGCAGCGTTGACGCGCCGAACTCATACAATGAGCAGTTCTTC.